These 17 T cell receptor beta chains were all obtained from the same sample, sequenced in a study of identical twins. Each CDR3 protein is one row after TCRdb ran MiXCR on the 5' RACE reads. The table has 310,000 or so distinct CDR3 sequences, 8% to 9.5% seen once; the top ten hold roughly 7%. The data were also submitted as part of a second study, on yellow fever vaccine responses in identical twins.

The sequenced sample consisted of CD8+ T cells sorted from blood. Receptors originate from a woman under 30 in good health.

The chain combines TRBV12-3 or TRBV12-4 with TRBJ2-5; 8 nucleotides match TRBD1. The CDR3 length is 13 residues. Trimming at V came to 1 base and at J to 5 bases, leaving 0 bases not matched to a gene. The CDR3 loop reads CASSLGTGETQYF. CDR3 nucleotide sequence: TGTGCCAGCAGTTTAGGGACAGGGGAGACCCAGTACTTC.

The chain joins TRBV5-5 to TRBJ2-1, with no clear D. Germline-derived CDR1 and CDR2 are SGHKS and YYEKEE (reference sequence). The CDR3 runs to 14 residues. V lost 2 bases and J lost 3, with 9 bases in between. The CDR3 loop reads CASSLRADYNEQFF. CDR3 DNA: TGTGCCAGCAGCTTAAGGGCAGACTACAATGAGCAGTTCTTC.

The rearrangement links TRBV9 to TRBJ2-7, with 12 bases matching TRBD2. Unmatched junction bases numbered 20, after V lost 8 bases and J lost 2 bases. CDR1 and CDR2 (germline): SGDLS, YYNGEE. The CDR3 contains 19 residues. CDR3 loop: CARQGVLAGGPREPYEQYF. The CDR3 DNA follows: TGTGCCAGACAGGGGGTCCTAGCGGGAGGGCCTAGGGAGCCCTACGAGCAGTACTTC.

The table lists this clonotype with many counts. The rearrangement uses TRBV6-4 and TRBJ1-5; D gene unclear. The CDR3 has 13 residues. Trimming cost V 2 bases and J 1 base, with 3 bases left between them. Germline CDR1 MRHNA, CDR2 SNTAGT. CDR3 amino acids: CASSDDSNQPQHF. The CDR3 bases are TGTGCCAGCAGTGACGACAGCAATCAGCCCCAGCATTTT.

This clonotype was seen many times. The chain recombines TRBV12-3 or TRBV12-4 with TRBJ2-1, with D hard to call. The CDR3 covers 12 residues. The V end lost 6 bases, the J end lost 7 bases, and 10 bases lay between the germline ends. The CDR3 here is CASSRKANEQFF. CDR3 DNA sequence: TGTGCCAGCAGCCGTAAGGCGAATGAGCAGTTCTTC.

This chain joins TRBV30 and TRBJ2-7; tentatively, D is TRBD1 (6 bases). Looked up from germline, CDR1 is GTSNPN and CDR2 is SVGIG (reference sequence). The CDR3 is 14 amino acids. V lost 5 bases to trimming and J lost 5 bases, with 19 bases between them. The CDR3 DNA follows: TGTGCCTGGTCACCGACAGGAAATAGCGACGAGCAGTACTTC. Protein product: CAWSPTGNSDEQYF.

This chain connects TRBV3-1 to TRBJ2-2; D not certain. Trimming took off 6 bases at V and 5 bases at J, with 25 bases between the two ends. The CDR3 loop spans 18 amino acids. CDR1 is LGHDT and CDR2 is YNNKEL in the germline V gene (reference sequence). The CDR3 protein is CASSFGPYRTSTTGELFF. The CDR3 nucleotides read TGTGCCAGCAGTTTTGGGCCATACCGAACCTCTACGACCGGGGAGCTGTTTTTT. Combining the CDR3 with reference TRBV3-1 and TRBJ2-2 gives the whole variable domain DTAVSQTPKYLVTQMGNDKSIKCEQNLGHDTMYWYKQDSKKFLKIMFSYNNKELIINETVPNRFSPKSPDKAHLNLHINSLELGDSAVYFCASSFGPYRTSTTGELFFGEGSRLTVL.

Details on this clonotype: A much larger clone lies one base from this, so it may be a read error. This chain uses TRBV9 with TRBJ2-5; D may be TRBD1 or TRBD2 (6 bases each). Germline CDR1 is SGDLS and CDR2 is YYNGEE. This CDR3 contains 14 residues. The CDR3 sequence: CACSQGGGTETQYF. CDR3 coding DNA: TGTGCCTGCAGCCAAGGAGGGGGGACAGAGACCCAGTACTTC.

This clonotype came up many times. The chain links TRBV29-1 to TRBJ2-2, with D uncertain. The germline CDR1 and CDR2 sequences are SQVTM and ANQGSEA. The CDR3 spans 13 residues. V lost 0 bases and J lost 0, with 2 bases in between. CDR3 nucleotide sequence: TGCAGCGTTGAAGACCCGAACACCGGGGAGCTGTTTTTT. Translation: CSVEDPNTGELFF.

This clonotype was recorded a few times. The DNA of the CDR3 is TGCGCCAGCAGTCAGACAGGGGGGAATAATGAAAAACTGTTTTTT. Protein: CASSQTGGNNEKLFF. This chain links TRBV4-3 with TRBJ1-4; 9 bases fit TRBD1. V shed 6 bases and J 4 bases; nucleotides not matched to a gene: 6. CDR1 and CDR2 from the germline V gene are LGHNA and YSLEER. This CDR3 is 15 amino acids long.

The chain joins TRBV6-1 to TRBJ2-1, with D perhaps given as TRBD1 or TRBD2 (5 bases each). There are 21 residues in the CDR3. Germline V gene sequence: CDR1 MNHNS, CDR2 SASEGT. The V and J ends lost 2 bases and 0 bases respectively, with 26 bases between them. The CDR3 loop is CASSESGSAVGEGSSYNEQFF. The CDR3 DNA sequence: TGTGCCAGCAGTGAAAGTGGGAGCGCCGTGGGCGAGGGGAGCTCCTACAATGAGCAGTTCTTC.

The CDR3 DNA sequence: TGTGCCATCGCGACTAGCGGGGACTACGAGCAGTACTTC. Residues: CAIATSGDYEQYF. This chain connects TRBV6-2 or TRBV6-3 to TRBJ2-7; 11 bases agree with TRBD2. The V and J ends lost 10 bases and 3 bases, in that order; junction bases with no gene match: 5. The CDR3 is made up of 13 amino acids. Germline lookup yields CDR1 MNHEY and CDR2 SVGEGT.

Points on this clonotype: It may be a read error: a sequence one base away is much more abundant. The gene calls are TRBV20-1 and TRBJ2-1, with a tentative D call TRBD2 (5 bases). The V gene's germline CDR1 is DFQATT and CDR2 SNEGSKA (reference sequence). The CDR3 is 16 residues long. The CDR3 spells CCASRELSLNYNEQFF. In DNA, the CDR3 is TGCTGTGCTAGCCGTGAGTTGTCCTTAAATTACAATGAGCAGTTCTTC.

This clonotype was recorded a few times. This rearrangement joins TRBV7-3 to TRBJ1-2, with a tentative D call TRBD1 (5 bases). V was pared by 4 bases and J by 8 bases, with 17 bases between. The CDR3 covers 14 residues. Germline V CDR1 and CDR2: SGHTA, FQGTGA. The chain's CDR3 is CASSSLLGVRGYTF. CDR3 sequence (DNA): TGTGCCAGCAGCTCCCTGCTAGGGGTCCGCGGCTACACCTTC.

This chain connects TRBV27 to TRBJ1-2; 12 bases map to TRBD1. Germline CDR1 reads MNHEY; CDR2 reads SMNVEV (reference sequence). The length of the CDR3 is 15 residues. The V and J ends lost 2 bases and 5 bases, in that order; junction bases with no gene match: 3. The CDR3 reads CASSLRDRGLYGYTF. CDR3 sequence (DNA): TGTGCCAGCAGTTTAAGGGACAGGGGGCTTTATGGCTACACCTTC.

CDR3 DNA sequence: TGCAGTGCTCAAAACAGGGGGCGAAATACGCAGTATTTT. Its protein product is CSAQNRGRNTQYF. This rearrangement joins TRBV20-1 to TRBJ2-3; 9 bases line up with TRBD1. The CDR3 covers 13 residues. In germline, CDR1 is DFQATT, CDR2 SNEGSKA (reference sequence). The V segment lost 5 bases and the J segment 7 bases; nucleotides outside the gene matches: 7.

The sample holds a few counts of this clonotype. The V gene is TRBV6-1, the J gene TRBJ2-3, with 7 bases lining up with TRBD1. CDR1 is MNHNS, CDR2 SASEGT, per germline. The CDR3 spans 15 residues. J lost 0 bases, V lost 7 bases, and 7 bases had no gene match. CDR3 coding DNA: TGTGCCAGCAATAAAGACAGGGTTAGCACAGATACGCAGTATTTT. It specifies CASNKDRVSTDTQYF.